The following is a T cell receptor beta chain sequence with its context. Trimming stripped 3 bases from V and 2 bases from J, with 13 bases between. Germline loops: CDR1 WNHNN, CDR2 SYGVQD (reference sequence). The CDR3 sequence is 15 residues long. This entry is derived from a study of blood T cell repertoires in COVID-19. In the source study's methods: From reference gene primer amplification, estimates of nucleated cell counts were derived. Sequencing used immunoSEQ multiplex PCR; TCRdb keeps in-frame clones, though not all of them. D and trimming were read from the DNA, whereas the V and J calls and clone size are those reported in that table. Among 250,000 to 300,000 clones listed, about four fifths were seen once. Categorization into cohorts depended on clinical history that participants reported. Exposed participants came across a COVID-19 case within 2 weeks before study entry.

Sequenced: PBMCs or T cells enriched from blood (not recorded which). This clonotype was sampled from a man aged 40-55 years who had been exposed to COVID-19. The chain recombines TRBV10-1 with TRBJ1-1, with D hard to call. The CDR3 nucleotides are TGCGCCAGCAGTGATTCCACGGGATTTAACACTGAAGCTTTCTTT. It encodes CASSDSTGFNTEAFF.